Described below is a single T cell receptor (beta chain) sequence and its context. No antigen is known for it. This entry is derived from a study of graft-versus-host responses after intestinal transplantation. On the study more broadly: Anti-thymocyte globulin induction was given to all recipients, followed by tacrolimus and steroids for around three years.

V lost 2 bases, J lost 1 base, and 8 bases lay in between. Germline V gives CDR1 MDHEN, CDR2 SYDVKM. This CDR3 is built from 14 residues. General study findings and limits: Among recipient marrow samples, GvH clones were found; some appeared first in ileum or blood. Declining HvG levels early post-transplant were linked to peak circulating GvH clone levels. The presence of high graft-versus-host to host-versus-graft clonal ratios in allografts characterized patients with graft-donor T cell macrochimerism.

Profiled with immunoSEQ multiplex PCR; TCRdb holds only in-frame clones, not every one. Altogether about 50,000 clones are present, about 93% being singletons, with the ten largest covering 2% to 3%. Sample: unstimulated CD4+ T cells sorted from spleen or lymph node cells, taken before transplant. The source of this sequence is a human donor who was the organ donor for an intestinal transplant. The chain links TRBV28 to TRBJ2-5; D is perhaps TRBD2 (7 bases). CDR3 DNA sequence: TGTGCCAGCAGTTTAAGGGGGGGCCAAGAGACCCAGTACTTC. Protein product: CASSLRGGQETQYF.